This T cell receptor (beta chain) emerged from a study of blood T cell repertoires in COVID-19. The overall study: Sample material is recorded as cDNA or gDNA derived from T cells, B-cell-depleted T cells, or PBMCs.

As handled by the study authors: Cell counts per sample came from amplifying reference gene primers. Profiled with immunoSEQ multiplex PCR; TCRdb holds only in-frame clones, not every one. The V and J calls and clone size come from that table; D and trimming were worked out from the DNA. Here the sample spans about 50,000 clones, roughly 91% being singletons. Looked up from germline, CDR1 is LGHNT and CDR2 is FRNRAP. This CDR3 comprises 15 residues. Trimming pared 6 bases from V and 8 bases from J, leaving 20 bases between. The clonotype comes from a man older than 75 with active or convalescent COVID-19. V is TRBV12-5 and J is TRBJ2-1, with D possibly being TRBD1 (6 bases). The sequenced sample consisted of peripheral blood. The CDR3 reads CASGHTRGTTHEQFF. For the CDR3, the DNA is TGTGCTAGTGGACACACGAGGGGGACAACCCATGAGCAGTTCTTC.